The 13 T cell receptor beta chains reported below all come from one sample, sequenced in a study of Ad26.COV2.S vaccination and SARS-CoV-2 variants. Treatment here: some 20 received Ad26.COV2.S at low or high dose, single or two shots; about 5 received placebo; per-sample allocation not given. Repertoires come from day 63 after the first vaccine or placebo injection. The assay was immunoSEQ multiplex PCR, and TCRdb's table has in-frame clones only and misses some. This table holds 380,000 or so clones, 83% found once. Sample: peripheral blood, taken in a trial of Ad26.COV2.S vaccine versus placebo. Receptors originate from a person between 18 and 60 years old who received the Ad26.COV2.S COVID-19 vaccine or a placebo.

The chain recombines TRBV27 with TRBJ2-7; TRBD1 matches 8 bases. This CDR3 comprises 15 residues. V gave up 5 bases and J gave up 7 bases; unmatched junction bases: 13. Germline V CDR1 and CDR2: MNHEY, SMNVEV (reference sequence). CDR3 coding DNA: TGTGCCAGCAGTGGAACCGGGACAGGAGCCATGGAGCAGTACTTC. Its translation: CASSGTGTGAMEQYF.

The chain employs TRBV11-2 and TRBJ2-3; either TRBD1 or TRBD2 may supply D (5 bases each). V shed 6 bases and J shed 1 base, with 11 bases lying between them. CDR1 and CDR2 from the germline V gene are SGHAT and FQNNGV. The CDR3 length is 14 residues. The CDR3 coding sequence is TGTGCCAGCAGTCCGACGGGGCGCACAGATACGCAGTATTTT. It is translated as CASSPTGRTDTQYF.

J is TRBJ1-1 and V is TRBV5-5; D perhaps matches TRBD1 (6 bases). The CDR3 sequence is 15 residues long. Germline-derived CDR1 and CDR2 are SGHKS and YYEKEE (reference sequence). Between the trimmed V and J ends, which lost 2 bases and 5 bases, there was a span of 16 bases. The CDR3 bases are TGTGCCAGCAGCTTTGTCGGGGGGCGAGGGACTGAAGCTTTCTTT. Translation: CASSFVGGRGTEAFF.

V usage is TRBV7-3 and J usage is TRBJ1-6, with D unresolved. Trimming stripped 5 bases from V and 0 bases from J, with 8 bases between. The CDR3 covers 15 residues. Germline loops: CDR1 SGHTA, CDR2 FQGTGA. CDR3 in DNA: TGTGCCAGCAGCCCTACGAGCTCCTATAATTCACCCCTCCACTTT. Translated, it gives CASSPTSSYNSPLHF.

This chain connects TRBV3-1 (or the pseudogene TRBV3-2) to TRBJ2-4; D may be TRBD1 (6 bases). V was cut by 3 bases and J by 0 bases, with 9 bases left in between. CDR3 length: 15 amino acids. Per the germline V gene, CDR1 is LGHDT and CDR2 is YNNKEL (reference sequence). CDR3: CASSQGARAKNIQYF. CDR3 DNA: TGTGCCAGCAGCCAGGGGGCGAGAGCCAAAAACATTCAGTACTTC.

This chain links TRBV6-5 with TRBJ1-1, with 7 nucleotides matching TRBD1. This CDR3 has 14 residues. Trimming cost V 4 bases and J 0 bases; bases outside gene matches: 2. The germline gives CDR1 MNHEY, CDR2 SVGAGI. The CDR3 reads CASSSGTVNTEAFF. DNA for the CDR3: TGTGCCAGCAGTTCGGGGACAGTGAACACTGAAGCTTTCTTT.

The chain joins TRBV29-1 to TRBJ2-3, with D possibly called TRBD1 or TRBD2 (7 bases each). Trimming stripped 7 bases from V and 2 bases from J, with 22 bases between. This CDR3 is 16 amino acids long. The germline V gene encodes CDR1 SQVTM and CDR2 ANQGSEA. The CDR3 DNA reads TGCAGCGCAGGGGGGGGCGCTCCCGAGCACACAGATACGCAGTATTTT. This codes for CSAGGGAPEHTDTQYF.

V and J are TRBV2 and TRBJ2-5; no definite D call. The CDR3 totals 12 residues. Germline V gene lookup returns CDR1 SNHLY and CDR2 FYNNEI. Trimming shortened V by 9 bases and J by 2 bases, and 10 bases separated the two germline ends. The chain's CDR3 is CASGPHQETQYF. CDR3 in DNA: TGTGCCAGTGGCCCTCATCAAGAGACCCAGTACTTC.

The chain couples TRBV29-1 to TRBJ2-2; 7 positions agree with TRBD1. V lost 7 bases to trimming and J lost 0 bases; unmatched junction nucleotides: 8. Per germline, CDR1 SQVTM and CDR2 ANQGSEA. This CDR3 is built from 15 residues. CDR3 amino acids: CSARTGKTNTGELFF. The CDR3 DNA sequence: TGCAGCGCCCGGACAGGCAAAACGAACACCGGGGAGCTGTTTTTT.

This clone was seen once. The rearrangement uses TRBV2 and TRBJ2-1; 13 bases line up with TRBD2. The CDR3 runs to 15 residues. V trimming: 7 bases; J trimming: 7 bases; junction bases outside the gene matches: 7. Germline V CDR1 and CDR2: SNHLY, FYNNEI. CDR3 in amino acids: CASTGTSGEPNEQFF. In DNA form, the CDR3 reads TGTGCCAGCACCGGGACTAGCGGGGAGCCAAATGAGCAGTTCTTC.

The chain employs TRBV6-5 and TRBJ1-1; unclear D gene. V shed 4 bases and J shed 5 bases, with 14 bases lying between them. This CDR3 contains 14 residues. Germline CDR1 and CDR2: MNHEY and SVGAGI. CDR3 coding DNA: TGTGCCAGCAGTTTACGTAATCGAAAAACTGAAGCTTTCTTT. This encodes CASSLRNRKTEAFF.

This clone appeared a few times. The chain employs TRBV4-1 and TRBJ1-2, with D perhaps matching TRBD1 (5 bases). The CDR3 sequence is 15 residues long. The germline gives CDR1 MGHRA, CDR2 YSYEKL. V shed 3 bases and J shed 6 bases, with 17 bases lying between them. The CDR3 DNA follows: TGCGCCAGCAGCCAGAGTCCCGGGACGCACGATGGCTACACCTTC. Residues: CASSQSPGTHDGYTF.

The rearrangement links TRBV24-1 to TRBJ2-1; 14 nucleotides align to TRBD2. Trimming at V came to 4 bases and at J to 2 bases, leaving 6 bases not matched to a gene. The CDR3 is 18 amino acids. Germline V lookup: CDR1 KGHDR, CDR2 SFDVKD. The CDR3 region has the DNA TGTGCCACCAGTGACCCAGGACTAGCGGGAGGCACCTACAATGAGCAGTTCTTC. Translating gives CATSDPGLAGGTYNEQFF.